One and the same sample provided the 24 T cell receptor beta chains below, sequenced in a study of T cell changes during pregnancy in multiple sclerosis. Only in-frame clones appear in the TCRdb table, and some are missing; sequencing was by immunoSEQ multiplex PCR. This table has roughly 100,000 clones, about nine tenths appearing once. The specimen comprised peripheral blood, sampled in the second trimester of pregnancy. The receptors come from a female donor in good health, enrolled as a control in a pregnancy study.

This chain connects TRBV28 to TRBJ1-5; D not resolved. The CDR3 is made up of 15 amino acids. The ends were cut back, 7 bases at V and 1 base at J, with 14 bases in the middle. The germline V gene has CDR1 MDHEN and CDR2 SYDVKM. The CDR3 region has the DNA TGTGCCAGCACCCAGGACGGGAGAAGCAATCAGCCCCAGCATTTT. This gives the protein CASTQDGRSNQPQHF. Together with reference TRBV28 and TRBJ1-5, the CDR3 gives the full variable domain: DVKVTQSSRYLVKRTGEKVFLECVQDMDHENMFWYRQDPGLGLRLIYFSYDVKMKEKGDIPEGYSVSREKKERFSLILESASTNQTSMYLCASTQDGRSNQPQHFGDGTRLSIL.

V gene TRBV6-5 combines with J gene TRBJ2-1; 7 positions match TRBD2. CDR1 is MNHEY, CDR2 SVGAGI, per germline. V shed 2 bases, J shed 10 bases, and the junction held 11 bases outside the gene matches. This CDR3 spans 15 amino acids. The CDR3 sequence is CASSYRDRGVGEQFF. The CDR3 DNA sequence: TGTGCCAGCAGTTACCGGGACCGGGGGGTTGGGGAGCAGTTCTTC.

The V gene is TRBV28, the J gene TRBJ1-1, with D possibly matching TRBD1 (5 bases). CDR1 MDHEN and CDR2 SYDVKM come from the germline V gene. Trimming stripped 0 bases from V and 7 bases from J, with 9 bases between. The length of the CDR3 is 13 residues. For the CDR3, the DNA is TGTGCCAGCAGTTTATGGGGGCGAGGTGAAGCTTTCTTT. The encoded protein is CASSLWGRGEAFF.

The CDR3 DNA reads TGTGCCAGCAGCTCTCCGGGACTCCAAGGGGATACGCAGTATTTT. It yields the protein CASSSPGLQGDTQYF. V and J are TRBV7-9 and TRBJ2-3, with D possibly TRBD2 on 6 matching bases. Deletions cut 4 bases from V and 6 bases from J, with 17 bases between. CDR3 length: 15 residues. Per the germline V gene, CDR1 is SEHNR and CDR2 is FQNEAQ (reference sequence).

The CDR3: CASSLEERVDTEAFF. The CDR3 nucleotides are TGTGCCAGCAGCTTAGAAGAACGGGTGGACACTGAAGCTTTCTTT. The chain has TRBV7-9 and TRBJ1-1; D call uncertain. The CDR3 is 15 amino acids. Trimming removed 1 base from V and 3 bases from J, with 12 bases in between. The germline gives CDR1 SEHNR, CDR2 FQNEAQ (reference sequence).

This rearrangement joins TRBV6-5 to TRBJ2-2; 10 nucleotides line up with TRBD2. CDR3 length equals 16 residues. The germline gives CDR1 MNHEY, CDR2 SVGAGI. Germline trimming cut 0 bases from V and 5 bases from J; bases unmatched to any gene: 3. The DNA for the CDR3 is TGTGCCAGCAGTTACTCGGGACTAGCGAGGACCGGGGAGCTGTTTTTT. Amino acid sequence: CASSYSGLARTGELFF.

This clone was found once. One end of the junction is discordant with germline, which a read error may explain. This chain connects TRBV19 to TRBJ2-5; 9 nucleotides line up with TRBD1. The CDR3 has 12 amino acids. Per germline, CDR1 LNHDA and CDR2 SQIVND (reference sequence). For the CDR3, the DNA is TGTGCCAGTAGTATAGAAAGGACAGGGGTTCACTTC. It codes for CASSIERTGVHF. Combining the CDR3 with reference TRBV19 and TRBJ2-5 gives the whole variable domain DGGITQSPKYLFRKEGQNVTLSCEQNLNHDAMYWYRQDPGQGLRLIYYSQIVNDFQKGDIAEGYSVSREKKESFPLTVTSAQKNPTAFYLCASSIERTGVHFGPGTRLLVL.

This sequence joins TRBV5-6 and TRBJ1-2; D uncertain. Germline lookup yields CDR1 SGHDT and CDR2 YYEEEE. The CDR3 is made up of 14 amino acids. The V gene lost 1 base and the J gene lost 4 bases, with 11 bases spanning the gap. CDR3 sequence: CASSLRRILYGYTF. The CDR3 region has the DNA TGTGCCAGCAGCTTGCGCAGGATCCTCTATGGCTACACCTTC.

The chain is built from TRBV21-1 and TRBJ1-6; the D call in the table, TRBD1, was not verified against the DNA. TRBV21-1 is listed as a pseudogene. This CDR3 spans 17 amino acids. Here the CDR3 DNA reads TGTGCCAGCAGCGCGGCGGTGGGCAGGGGCAAGGATTCACCCCTCCACTTT. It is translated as CASSAAVGRGKDSPLHF.

CDR3 sequence reads: CASSFQASGELFF. The CDR3 bases are TGTGCCAGCAGTTTCCAGGCTTCCGGGGAGCTGTTTTTT. The chain is built from TRBV27 and TRBJ2-2; D gene ambiguous. Trimming shortened V by 3 bases and J by 6 bases, and 8 bases separated the two germline ends. The germline CDR1 and CDR2 sequences are MNHEY and SMNVEV (reference sequence). The CDR3 sequence is 13 residues long.

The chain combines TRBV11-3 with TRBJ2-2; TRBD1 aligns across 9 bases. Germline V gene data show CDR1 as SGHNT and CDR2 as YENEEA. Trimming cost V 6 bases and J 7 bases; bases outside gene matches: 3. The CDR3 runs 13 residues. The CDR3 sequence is CASRQGAGGELFF. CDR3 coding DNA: TGTGCCAGCAGACAGGGGGCGGGCGGGGAGCTGTTTTTT.

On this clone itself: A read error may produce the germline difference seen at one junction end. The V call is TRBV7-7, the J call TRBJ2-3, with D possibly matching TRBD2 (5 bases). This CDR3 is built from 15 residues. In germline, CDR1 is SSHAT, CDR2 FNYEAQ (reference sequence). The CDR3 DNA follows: TGTGCTAGCAGCTTAGCTGACTACCCCACAGATACGCAGTATTTT. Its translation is CASSLADYPTDTQYF.

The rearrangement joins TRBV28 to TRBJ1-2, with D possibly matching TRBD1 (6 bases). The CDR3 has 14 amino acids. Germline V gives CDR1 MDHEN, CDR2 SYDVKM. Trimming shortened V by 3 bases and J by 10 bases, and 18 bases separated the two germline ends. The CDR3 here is CASSLDSASIDYTF. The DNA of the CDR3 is TGTGCCAGCAGTTTGGACAGTGCCTCGATTGACTACACCTTC.

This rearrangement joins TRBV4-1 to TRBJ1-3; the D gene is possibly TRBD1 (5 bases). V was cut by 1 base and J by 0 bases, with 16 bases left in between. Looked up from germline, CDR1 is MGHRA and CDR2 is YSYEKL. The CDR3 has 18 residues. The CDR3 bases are TGCGCCAGCAGCCAAGCCCCCCTGAGACAGATCTCTGGAAACACCATATATTTT. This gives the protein CASSQAPLRQISGNTIYF.

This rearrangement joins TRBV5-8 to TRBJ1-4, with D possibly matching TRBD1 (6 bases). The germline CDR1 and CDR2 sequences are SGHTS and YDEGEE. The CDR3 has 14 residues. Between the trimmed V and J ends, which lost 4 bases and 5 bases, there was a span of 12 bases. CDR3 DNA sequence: TGTGCCAGCAGCCGAGGACAGTCAAATGAAAAACTGTTTTTT. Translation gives CASSRGQSNEKLFF.

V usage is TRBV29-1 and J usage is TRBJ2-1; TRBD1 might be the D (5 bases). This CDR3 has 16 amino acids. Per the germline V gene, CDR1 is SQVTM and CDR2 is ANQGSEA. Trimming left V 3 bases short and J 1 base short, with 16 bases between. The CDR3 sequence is CSVDRTGSGSYNEQFF. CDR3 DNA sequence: TGCAGCGTTGACCGAACAGGTTCCGGGTCCTACAATGAGCAGTTCTTC.

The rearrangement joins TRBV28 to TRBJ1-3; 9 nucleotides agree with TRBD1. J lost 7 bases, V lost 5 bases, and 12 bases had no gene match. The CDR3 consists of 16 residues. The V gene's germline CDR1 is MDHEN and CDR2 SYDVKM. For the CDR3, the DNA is TGTGCCAGCAGTACCCCGGGACAGGGACTTCACAACACCATATATTTT. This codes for CASSTPGQGLHNTIYF.

The CDR3 sequence is CASSQVGSELYEQYF. DNA for the CDR3: TGCGCCAGCAGCCAAGTTGGTTCAGAACTATACGAGCAGTACTTC. The V and J genes are TRBV4-1 and TRBJ2-7, with no clear D. V lost 1 base to trimming and J lost 4 bases, with 14 bases between them. The CDR3 spans 15 residues. The germline gives CDR1 MGHRA, CDR2 YSYEKL.

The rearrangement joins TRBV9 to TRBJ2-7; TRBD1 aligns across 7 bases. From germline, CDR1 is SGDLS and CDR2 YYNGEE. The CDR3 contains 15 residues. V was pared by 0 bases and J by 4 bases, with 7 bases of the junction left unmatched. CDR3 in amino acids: CASSVDRDSTYEQYF. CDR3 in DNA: TGTGCCAGCAGCGTAGACCGGGACAGCACTTACGAGCAGTACTTC.

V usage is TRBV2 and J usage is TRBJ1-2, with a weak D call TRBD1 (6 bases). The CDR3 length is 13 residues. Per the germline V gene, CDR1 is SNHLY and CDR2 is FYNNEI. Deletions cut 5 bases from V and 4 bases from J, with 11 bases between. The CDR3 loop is CASSTGNVYGYTF. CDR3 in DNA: TGTGCCAGCAGTACAGGGAACGTCTATGGCTACACCTTC. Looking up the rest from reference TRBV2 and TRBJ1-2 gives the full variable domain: EPEVTQTPSHQVTQMGQEVILRCVPISNHLYFYWYRQILGQKVEFLVSFYNNEISEKSEIFDDQFSVERPDGSNFTLKIRSTKLEDSAMYFCASSTGNVYGYTFGSGTRLTVV.

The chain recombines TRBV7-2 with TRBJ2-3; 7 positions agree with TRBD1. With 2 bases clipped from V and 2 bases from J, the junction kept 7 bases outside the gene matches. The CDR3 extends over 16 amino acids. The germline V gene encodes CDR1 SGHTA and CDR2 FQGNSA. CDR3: CASSLIGTAVTDTQYF. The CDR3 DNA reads TGTGCCAGCAGCTTAATAGGGACAGCAGTCACAGATACGCAGTATTTT.

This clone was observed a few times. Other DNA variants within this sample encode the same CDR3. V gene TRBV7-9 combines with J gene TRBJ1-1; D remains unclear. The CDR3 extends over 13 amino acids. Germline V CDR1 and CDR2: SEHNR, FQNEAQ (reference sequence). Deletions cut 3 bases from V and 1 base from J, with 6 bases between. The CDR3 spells CASSLEGNTEAFF. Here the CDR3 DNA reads TGTGCCAGCAGCTTGGAGGGGAACACTGAAGCTTTCTTT.

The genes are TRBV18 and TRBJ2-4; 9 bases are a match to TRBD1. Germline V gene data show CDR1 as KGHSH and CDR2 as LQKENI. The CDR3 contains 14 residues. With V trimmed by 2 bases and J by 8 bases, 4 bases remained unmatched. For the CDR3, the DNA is TGTGCCAGCTCACCAACGACAGGGGGAGACATTCAGTACTTC. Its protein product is CASSPTTGGDIQYF.

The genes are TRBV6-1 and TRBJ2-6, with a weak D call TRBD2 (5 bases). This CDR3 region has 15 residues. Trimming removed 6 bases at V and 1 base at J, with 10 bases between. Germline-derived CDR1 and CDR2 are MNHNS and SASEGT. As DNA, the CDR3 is TGTGCCAGCAGCCACGAGGGATCTGGGGCCAACGTCCTGACTTTC. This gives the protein CASSHEGSGANVLTF.